This T cell receptor (beta chain) was retrieved from a study of cytomegalovirus exposure and HLA in healthy donors. V gave up 4 bases and J gave up 7 bases, with 12 bases separating them. CDR1 SGHNT and CDR2 YYREEE come from the germline V gene (reference sequence). This CDR3 is built from 13 residues. About this clone itself: Its antigen is not known.

The study ran its PCR with 60 Vbeta and 13 Jbeta primers. Profiled with immunoSEQ multiplex PCR; TCRdb holds only in-frame clones, not every one. The sample consists of around 100,000 clones, approximately 83% of them appearing once. The study, taken as a whole, reports: Researchers catalogued under 200 TCR beta chains as cytomegalovirus-associated.

The chain uses TRBV5-4 and TRBJ1-5; possibly TRBD1 for D (5 bases). Material: PBMCs. The receptor's source is a woman aged 18-29 years in good health and CMV-seronegative. Here the CDR3 DNA reads TGTGCCAGCAGCCCAGAGGCAGGGCAGCCCCAGCATTTT. This gives the protein CASSPEAGQPQHF.